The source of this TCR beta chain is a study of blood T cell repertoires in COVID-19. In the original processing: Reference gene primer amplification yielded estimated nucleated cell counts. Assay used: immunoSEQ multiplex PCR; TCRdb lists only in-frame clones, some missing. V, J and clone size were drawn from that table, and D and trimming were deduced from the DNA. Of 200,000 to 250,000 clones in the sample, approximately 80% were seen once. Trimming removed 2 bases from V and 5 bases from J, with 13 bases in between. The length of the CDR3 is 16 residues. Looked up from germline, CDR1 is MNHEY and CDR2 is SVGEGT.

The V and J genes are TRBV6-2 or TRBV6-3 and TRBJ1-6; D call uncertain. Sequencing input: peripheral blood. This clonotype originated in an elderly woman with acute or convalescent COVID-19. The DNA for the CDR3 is TGTGCCAGCAGTTACGTCGCAGGAGGTAATAATTCACCCCTCCACTTT. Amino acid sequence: CASSYVAGGNNSPLHF.